The subject of this entry is one T cell receptor (beta chain). This record comes from a study of patients and donors after allogeneic stem cell transplantation. Deletions cut 1 base from V and 0 bases from J, with 12 bases between. This CDR3 has 16 residues. Germline V gene lookup returns CDR1 SGHAT and CDR2 FQNNGV. MiXCR was run by TCRdb on the RT-PCR reads, yielding one entry per CDR3 protein. The repertoire holds about 210,000 distinct CDR3 sequences, with 35% to 45% as singletons. The receptor comes from a human donor who was either an allogeneic HSCT recipient or a stem cell or donor lymphocyte infusion donor (not recorded which). It is not recorded whose cells these are; they may come from a transplant donor. V is TRBV11-2 and J is TRBJ1-1, with no clear D. The sample taken for sequencing was blood, either unsorted or a sorted T cell fraction (not recorded which). The CDR3 loop reads CASSLGALPMNTEAFF. The CDR3 DNA sequence: TGTGCCAGCAGCTTAGGAGCTCTACCGATGAACACTGAAGCTTTCTTT.